The 14 T cell receptor beta chains presented below share a single source sample, sequenced in a study of shared clonotypes between healthy human individuals. Some clones are missing from TCRdb's copy, which holds only in-frame ones; the method was immunoSEQ multiplex PCR. This table has 2 million to 3 million clones, just over 90% appearing once. The specimen was naive CD4+ T cells sorted from blood. Subset in this sample: CD45RA+ positively selected. Receptor source: a young man in good health.

This clone showed up just once. The chain recombines TRBV5-1 with TRBJ1-3; a possible D gene is TRBD1 (6 bases). V dropped 3 bases and J dropped 0 bases, with 10 bases sitting between them. Germline V CDR1 and CDR2: SGHRS, YFSETQ. This CDR3 comprises 15 residues. The CDR3 loop reads CASSSGTTSGNTIYF. The CDR3 region has the DNA TGCGCCAGCAGCTCCGGGACAACCTCTGGAAACACCATATATTTT.

A single count supports this clone. The chain joins TRBV30 to TRBJ2-7; the D gene is possibly TRBD2 (6 bases). Trimming cost V 2 bases and J 4 bases, with 12 bases left between them. The CDR3 totals 13 residues. Per the germline V gene, CDR1 is GTSNPN and CDR2 is SVGIG (reference sequence). This CDR3 reads CAWSSTGGYEQYF. The CDR3 DNA follows: TGTGCCTGGAGTTCCACCGGGGGTTACGAGCAGTACTTC.

The chain carries TRBV19 and TRBJ1-5; D may be TRBD1 (6 bases). The germline gives CDR1 LNHDA, CDR2 SQIVND (reference sequence). The V end lost 8 bases, the J end lost 6 bases, and 20 bases lay between the germline ends. CDR3 length: 15 amino acids. The CDR3 loop is CASLSGPGEGQPQHF. CDR3 in DNA: TGTGCCAGTCTGTCGGGGCCAGGGGAGGGTCAGCCCCAGCATTTT.

Notes on this clone: Different DNA sequences within this sample yield the same CDR3. The chain employs TRBV6-1 and TRBJ2-7; maybe TRBD2 (6 bases). This CDR3 contains 12 residues. Germline CDR1 is MNHNS and CDR2 is SASEGT. Trimming stripped 4 bases from V and 4 bases from J, with 8 bases between. CDR3 in DNA: TGTGCCAGCAGTGTCCGGGGGTACGAGCAGTACTTC. Its protein product is CASSVRGYEQYF.

This clone was observed once. J is TRBJ2-2 and V is TRBV2, with D perhaps given as TRBD1 or TRBD2 (6 bases each). CDR1 is SNHLY, CDR2 FYNNEI, per germline. The CDR3 totals 15 residues. V was clipped by 2 bases and J by 7 bases, with 14 bases between them. CDR3 bases: TGTGCCAGCAGTGAAAGGGGGGAACAAAGCGGGGAGCTGTTTTTT. Amino acid sequence: CASSERGEQSGELFF.

The chain has TRBV10-3 and TRBJ2-1, with TRBD2 matching over 10 bases. Germline V gene data show CDR1 as ENHRY and CDR2 as SYGVKD. After removal of 2 bases from V and 8 bases from J, the junction contained 12 bases not matched to a gene. The CDR3 runs 17 residues. Here the CDR3 DNA reads TGTGCCATCAGTGAGCCTACCAGGACTAGCGGCAAAGATGAGCAGTTCTTC. As protein: CAISEPTRTSGKDEQFF.

V is TRBV14 and J is TRBJ2-7; 10 positions match TRBD1. J lost 0 bases, V lost 4 bases, and 6 bases had no gene match. The CDR3 has 16 residues. Germline V CDR1 and CDR2: SGHDN, FVKESK. The CDR3 DNA reads TGTGCCAGCAGCCTTCATGGGACAGGGGACTCCTACGAGCAGTACTTC. This translates into CASSLHGTGDSYEQYF.

This chain connects TRBV27 to TRBJ2-7, with D perhaps assigned TRBD1 or TRBD2 (5 bases each). V lost 1 base and J lost 0, with 16 bases in between. Germline loops: CDR1 MNHEY, CDR2 SMNVEV (reference sequence). CDR3 length: 17 residues. The CDR3 protein is CASSLLRVRGTSYEQYF. The CDR3 DNA reads TGTGCCAGCAGTTTATTAAGGGTTAGAGGGACCTCCTACGAGCAGTACTTC.

The CDR3 DNA follows: TGTGCCAGCAGTTTGGTTTGGACAGGGGTTTATAGCAATCAGCCCCAGCATTTT. Protein product: CASSLVWTGVYSNQPQHF. The chain joins TRBV28 to TRBJ1-5, with TRBD1 matching over 9 bases. In germline, CDR1 is MDHEN, CDR2 SYDVKM. CDR3 size: 18 residues. The trim removed 3 bases at V and 0 bases at J, leaving 9 bases unmatched.

On this clone itself: The junction does not match germline at one end; this may be a read error. The same CDR3 also results from other DNA sequences found in this sample. The rearrangement links TRBV7-7 to TRBJ2-5; 8 bases agree with TRBD1. Per germline, CDR1 SSHAT and CDR2 FNYEAQ (reference sequence). The CDR3 extends over 13 amino acids. CDR3 region: CASSSDRGETQYF. In DNA form, the CDR3 reads TGTGCTAGCAGCTCCGACAGGGGAGAGACCCAGTACTTC.

CDR3 DNA: TGTGCCAGCAGCTTAAGTCGGGGGAACACCGGGGAGCTGTTTTTT. Encoded protein: CASSLSRGNTGELFF. The chain has TRBV7-9 and TRBJ2-2; maybe TRBD2 (5 bases). The germline V and J ends were trimmed by 2 bases and 1 base, with 8 bases remaining between them. Looked up from germline, CDR1 is SEHNR and CDR2 is FQNEAQ (reference sequence). This CDR3 comprises 15 residues. Full variable domain (rest looked up from reference TRBV7-9 and TRBJ2-2): DTGVSQNPRHKITKRGQNVTFRCDPISEHNRLYWYRQTLGQGPEFLTYFQNEAQLEKSRLLSDRFSAERPKGSFSTLEIQRTEQGDSAMYLCASSLSRGNTGELFFGEGSRLTVL.

The chain employs TRBV10-3 and TRBJ2-2, with 8 nucleotides matching TRBD1. The J segment lost 6 bases and the V segment lost 3 bases, leaving 6 bases of the junction unmatched. CDR3 length: 15 amino acids. Germline assignment: CDR1 ENHRY and CDR2 SYGVKD. CDR3 loop: CAISETQGAAGELFF. CDR3 bases: TGTGCCATCAGTGAAACGCAGGGGGCCGCCGGGGAGCTGTTTTTT.

This clone is a singleton in its sample. The chain joins TRBV5-1 to TRBJ2-1; 7 nucleotides match TRBD1. CDR3 length: 16 residues. V lost 4 bases and J lost 5; bases outside the gene matches: 12. CDR1 is SGHRS and CDR2 is YFSETQ in the germline V gene. The CDR3 nucleotides are TGCGCCAGCAGCACAACAGGGGAATCGTGGAACAATGAGCAGTTCTTC. Protein: CASSTTGESWNNEQFF.

The CDR3: CAWTVLTSYEQYF. The CDR3 DNA is TGTGCCTGGACGGTCCTCACCTCCTACGAGCAGTACTTC. This chain joins TRBV30 and TRBJ2-5; no clear D gene. The J call could be wrong; TRBJ2-7 is a better fit for the DNA end. The V gene's germline CDR1 is GTSNPN and CDR2 SVGIG (reference sequence). This CDR3 region has 13 residues.